Sequencing of this TCR beta chain was carried out in a study of relationships among human T cell subsets. General study findings and limits: Th1, Th2 and regulatory T cells shared many CDR3 sequences. The seven subsets showed no significant differences in gene usage or CDR3 length.

From germline, CDR1 is SQVTM and CDR2 ANQGSEA. The CDR3 consists of 13 residues. Trimming left V 4 bases short and J 4 bases short, with 11 bases between. Concerning this clonotype itself: The antigen remains undetermined.

T cell subsets were isolated with antibody-coated magnetic beads. From mRNA, alpha and beta CDR3 regions were amplified using semiquantitative ARM-PCR. Exponential amplification used communal superprimers after tagged nested gene-specific primers in ARM-PCR. TCRdb independently ran MiXCR on the multiplex PCR reads; one entry per CDR3 protein. The sample comprises around 14,000 distinct CDR3 sequences, around 62% of which are singletons, and 35% rests with the top ten. This sequence originates from a man aged 35-49 years in good health. Specimen: total T cells sorted from blood. The chain recombines TRBV29-1 with TRBJ2-1; TRBD2 is a possible D gene (6 bases). The CDR3 loop is CSVGGRLYNEQFF. The CDR3 DNA follows: TGCAGCGTTGGAGGGAGGTTGTACAATGAGCAGTTCTTC.